The present T cell receptor beta chain was sequenced within a study of blood T cells in healthy people across ages. Primed by a sample-barcoded 5' primer and a J-beta primer mix, a second PCR proceeded for about 6 to 12 cycles. The template-switch adaptor, which had 12 random nucleotides, put a tag on each cDNA molecule. TCRdb analysed the 5' RACE reads with MiXCR anew, one entry per CDR3 protein. This sample carries about 900,000 distinct CDR3 sequences, about 48% of them seen once, and the ten largest clones take over 10%. Germline CDR1 is DFQATT and CDR2 is SNEGSKA (reference sequence). There are 15 residues in the CDR3.

The genes are TRBV20-1 and TRBJ2-4; TRBD1 matches 8 bases. Matching the DNA end better, TRBJ2-5 makes the J call doubtful. Specimen: blood. The receptor comes from a man in his thirties or forties in good health. The CDR3 reads CSASGDRNLQETQYF. The CDR3 bases are TGCAGTGCTAGCGGGGACAGGAACCTCCAAGAGACCCAGTACTTC.